This T cell receptor beta chain was recovered during a study of blood T cells in healthy people across ages. The study, taken as a whole, reports: TCR beta diversity, measured per million T cells, fell in a roughly linear way with age. Changes seen in expanded clonotypes were possibly confounded by donor CMV status left unknown.

PCR was performed a second time for about 7 to 11 cycles using a sample-barcoded 5' primer and a J-beta primer mix. A template-switch adaptor containing 12 random nucleotides labeled each cDNA molecule. TCRdb reprocessed the 5' RACE reads via MiXCR and lists one record per CDR3 protein. Among over 1,300,000 distinct CDR3 sequences, around 59% were seen once, and the ten largest hold about 6.3%. This clonotype was seen only a few times. Its target is unknown. V lost 5 bases and J lost 2, with 21 bases in between. The CDR3 extends over 16 amino acids. Germline V gives CDR1 SQVTM, CDR2 ANQGSEA. Specimen: blood. This clonotype originated in a young man in good health. The V gene is TRBV29-1, the J gene TRBJ1-2; possibly TRBD1 for D (6 bases). The CDR3 region has the DNA TGCAGCGTTCCTACCCCAGCAGGAAGGGGGAACTATGGCTACACCTTC. It codes for CSVPTPAGRGNYGYTF.